The TCR beta chain under discussion was sequenced for a study of cytomegalovirus exposure and HLA in healthy donors. The V gene's germline CDR1 is SGHTA and CDR2 FQGNSA. The V gene end was trimmed by 2 bases and the J gene end by 3 bases; junction bases not matched to a gene: 14. The CDR3 sequence is 18 residues long. Amplification used 60 Vbeta primers and 13 Jbeta primers. The repertoire was sequenced with immunoSEQ multiplex PCR; TCRdb's copy has only in-frame clones and lacks some. Of more than 85,000 clones listed, around 80% are singletons. This rearrangement joins TRBV7-2 to TRBJ1-2; 8 nucleotides agree with TRBD1. The sequence was obtained from a man aged 30-40 years in good health and CMV-seropositive. Sequenced input: PBMCs. CDR3 sequence (DNA): TGTGCCAGCAGCTTAAGGCCAGGGGGCGCAGAAGGCGACTATGGCTACACCTTC. Translation gives CASSLRPGGAEGDYGYTF.